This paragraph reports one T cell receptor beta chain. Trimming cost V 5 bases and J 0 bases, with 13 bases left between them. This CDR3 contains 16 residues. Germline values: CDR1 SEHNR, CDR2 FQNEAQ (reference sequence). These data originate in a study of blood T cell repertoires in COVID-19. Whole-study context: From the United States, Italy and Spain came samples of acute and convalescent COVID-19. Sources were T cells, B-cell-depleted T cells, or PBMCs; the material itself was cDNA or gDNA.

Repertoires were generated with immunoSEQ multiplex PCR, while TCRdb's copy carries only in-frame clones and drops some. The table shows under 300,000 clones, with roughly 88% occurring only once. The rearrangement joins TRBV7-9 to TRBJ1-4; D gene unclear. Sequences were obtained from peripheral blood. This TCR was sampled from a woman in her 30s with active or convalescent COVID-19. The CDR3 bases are TGTGCCAGCAGCATCTCAGGCCCTGCAACTAATGAAAAACTGTTTTTT. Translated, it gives CASSISGPATNEKLFF.